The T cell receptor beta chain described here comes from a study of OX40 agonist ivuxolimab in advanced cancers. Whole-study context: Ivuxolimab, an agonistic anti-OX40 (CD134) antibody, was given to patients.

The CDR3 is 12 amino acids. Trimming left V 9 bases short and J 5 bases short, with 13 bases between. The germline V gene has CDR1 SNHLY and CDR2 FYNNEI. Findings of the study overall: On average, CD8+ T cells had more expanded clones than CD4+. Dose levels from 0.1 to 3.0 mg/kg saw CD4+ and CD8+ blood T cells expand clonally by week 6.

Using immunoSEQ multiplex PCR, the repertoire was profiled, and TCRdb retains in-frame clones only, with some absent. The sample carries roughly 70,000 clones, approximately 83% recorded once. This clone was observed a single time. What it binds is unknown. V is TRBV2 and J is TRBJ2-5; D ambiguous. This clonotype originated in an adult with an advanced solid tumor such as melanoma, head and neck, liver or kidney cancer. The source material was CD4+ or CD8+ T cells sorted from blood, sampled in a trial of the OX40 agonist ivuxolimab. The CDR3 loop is CARSLGSETQYF. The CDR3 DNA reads TGTGCCAGGTCGCTAGGATCGGAGACCCAGTACTTC.